This TCR beta chain comes out of a study of TIL therapy for anti-PD-1-resistant metastatic lung cancer. Time point denoted: pre-treatment sample, taken before nivolumab and TIL therapy. Sequencing used immunoSEQ v3. Sequencing depth was 2 million to 2.5 million read pairs for survey level, about 5-6.5 million for deep. Here immunoSEQ multiplex PCR was the method, and the copy in TCRdb shows in-frame clones only, minus some. The table includes some 46,000 clones, roughly 78% detected once. The CDR3 has 13 amino acids. V lost 7 bases and J 1 base, leaving 11 bases between the germline ends. Germline assignment: CDR1 MRHNA and CDR2 SNTAGT.

The sequence derives from a man in his 70s with non-small cell lung cancer. The chain has TRBV6-4 and TRBJ2-7; TRBD2 might be the D (5 bases). The input for sequencing was blood, taken at baseline. In DNA form, the CDR3 reads TGTGCCAGCAACCAGCGGCAGTCCTACGAGCAGTACTTC. Its protein product is CASNQRQSYEQYF.